The entry below describes one T cell receptor (beta chain). This specimen belongs to a study of T-cell memory formation after mild COVID-19. CDR3 size: 13 residues. V gave up 8 bases and J gave up 7 bases, with 14 bases separating them. The V gene's germline CDR1 is ENHRY and CDR2 SYGVKD. Each CDR3 protein gets one entry after TCRdb re-called the 5' RACE reads with MiXCR. The data hold roughly 450,000 distinct CDR3 sequences, with approximately 18% observed a single time. The rearrangement uses TRBV10-3 and TRBJ2-2; no definite D call. Specimen: PBMCs or a T cell subset sorted from them (not recorded which). This TCR was sampled from an adult woman who had mild COVID-19 (a few samples of this study predate the infection). Cell type and time point are not known. The CDR3 DNA is TGTGCCATCGGCATAGAGGAGTTCGGGGAGCTGTTTTTT. Protein product: CAIGIEEFGELFF.